This is a list of T cell receptor beta chains from one sample in a study of T cell repertoires and HLA-DP antigens. Generated by immunoSEQ multiplex PCR, the TCRdb table keeps only in-frame clones and is missing some. The sample has over 100,000 clones; about 92% are singletons. These receptors' antigens are unknown. The sample was CD4+ T cells from PBMCs. The origin of the receptors is a woman aged 18-35 years in good health and CMV-seronegative. The CDR3 runs from the conserved cysteine through the conserved F or W. The order of the fields is V gene, CDR3 protein.

TRBV4-2	CASSQVRGSGVQPQHF
TRBV25-1	CASRDRGRPVDGYTF
TRBV5-1	CASSFGGQMGGELFF
TRBV19	CASSISRPQETQYF
TRBV5-1	CASSLGYRGLEQYF
TRBV5-1	CASSLGQGADTEAFF
TRBV4-3	CASSQDPWPSGVQETQYF
TRBV7-3	CASSLMERRGANVLTF
TRBV5-6	CASSPTGATNEKLFF
TRBV6-1	CASSPDRATDTQYF
TRBV5-4	CASSYQGYEQFF
TRBV6-1	CASTRVSNNEQFF
TRBV4-1	CASSPPELGGYTF
TRBV5-6	CASSLARGETQYF
TRBV28	CASSGQGLDTQYF
TRBV5-5	CASSLGQNYGYTF
TRBV6-1	CASSREQGAHTEAFF
TRBV15	CATSRDPGPESYEQYF
TRBV7-9	CASSLETSGMRENTQYF
TRBV27	CASSSQDPRQGNQPQHF
TRBV6-1	CASSDYRDRSYEQYF
TRBV10-3	CAISEQGGKLFF